What follows describes a single TCR beta chain. Its antigen is currently unknown. These data originate in a study of blood T cells in healthy people across ages. Study results and caveats: Age brought a roughly linear fall in TCR beta diversity measured per million T cells.

Donors ranged from about 6 to 95 years old and were healthy Caucasians in Russia. A J-beta primer mix and a sample-barcoded 5' primer were used in a second PCR of roughly 6 to 11 cycles. Each TCR beta cDNA got a 12-nucleotide random molecular identifier. TCRdb reanalysed the 5' RACE reads using MiXCR and keeps one entry per CDR3 protein. This sample has 1,500,000 or so distinct CDR3 sequences, with approximately 43% found just once. This receptor was taken from a woman under 30 in good health. The sequencing sample was made of blood.

CDR3 loop: CSVLGALDNEQYF. The CDR3 bases are TGCAGCGTTCTTGGGGCCCTGGACAATGAGCAGTACTTC. The chain carries TRBV29-1 and TRBJ2-5, with D perhaps matching TRBD1 (5 bases). The CDR3 is 13 amino acids. V was clipped by 5 bases and J by 11 bases, with 21 bases between them. CDR1 and CDR2 (germline): SQVTM, ANQGSEA.